The 16 T cell receptor beta chains reported below all come from one sample, sequenced in a study of T cells expressing NK-cell markers. Reanalyzing the 5' RACE reads, TCRdb keeps one entry per CDR3 protein, without DNA. The sample table sets out over 250,000 distinct CDR3 sequences. Sequencing used blood T cells: a sorted CD56 or NKG2C T cell subset, CD4+ or CD8+ T cells, or bulk PBMC T cells (not recorded which). The receptors were gathered from a woman aged 18-70 years in good health.

The genes are TRBV18 and TRBJ2-5. Germline loops: CDR1 KGHSH, CDR2 LQKENI. The CDR3 length is 13 residues. The CDR3 region is CASSPSYQETQYF.

The chain is built from TRBV5-1 and TRBJ2-7. The germline V gene encodes CDR1 SGHRS and CDR2 YFSETQ. The CDR3 is 18 residues long. The CDR3 region is CASSLAKGLAGGSYEQYF.

The J gene is TRBJ2-1, the V gene TRBV7-2; no DNA is available, so the TRBD1 call from TCRdb remains unchecked. The germline CDR1 and CDR2 sequences are SGHTA and FQGNSA. The CDR3 length is 14 residues. The CDR3 spells CASSFDRVYNEQFF. Variable domain in full (rest from reference TRBV7-2 and TRBJ2-1): GAGVSQSPSNKVTEKGKDVELRCDPISGHTALYWYRQSLGQGLEFLIYFQGNSAPDKSGLPSDRFSAERTGGSVSTLTIQRTQQEDSAVYLCASSFDRVYNEQFFGPGTRLTVL.

The V gene is TRBV20-1, the J gene TRBJ2-3; no DNA is available, so the TRBD2 call from TCRdb remains unchecked. This CDR3 is 15 amino acids long. The germline CDR1 and CDR2 sequences are DFQATT and SNEGSKA (reference sequence). CDR3 protein: CSAREVAGGVDTQYF.

V is TRBV6-2 or TRBV6-3 and J is TRBJ2-7; the D gene TCRdb calls, TRBD1, cannot be checked with no DNA. This CDR3 spans 14 amino acids. The germline CDR1 and CDR2 sequences are MNHEY and SVGEGT. The CDR3 region is CASSYGTGWKEQYF.

The chain carries TRBV15 and TRBJ1-1; the D gene TCRdb calls, TRBD1, cannot be checked with no DNA. There are 17 residues in the CDR3. Germline assignment: CDR1 LNHNV and CDR2 YYDKDF (reference sequence). The CDR3 sequence: CATSRGVGSGGNTEAFF.

The rearrangement uses TRBV12-3 or TRBV12-4 and TRBJ2-5; TCRdb picks TRBD2, but there is no DNA to check that call. The CDR3 runs 13 residues. CDR3 in amino acids: CASSLGRSETQYF.

V and J are TRBV3-1 and TRBJ1-1. The CDR3 extends over 15 amino acids. The germline CDR1 and CDR2 sequences are LGHDT and YNNKEL (reference sequence). CDR3 in amino acids: CASSQGAVMNTEAFF.

The chain combines TRBV20-1 with TRBJ2-5; checking the TCRdb D call of TRBD2 is not possible without DNA. From germline, CDR1 is DFQATT and CDR2 SNEGSKA (reference sequence). This CDR3 contains 14 residues. CDR3 amino acids: CSAALEGMGETQYF.

V usage is TRBV7-3 and J usage is TRBJ2-1; with no DNA, the TCRdb D assignment of TRBD1 cannot be verified. Germline V gene lookup returns CDR1 SGHTA and CDR2 FQGTGA. The CDR3 has 14 amino acids. CDR3 sequence reads: CASSLQGYVDEQFF.

The V call is TRBV6-4, the J call TRBJ2-1; TCRdb lists TRBD2, though no DNA is available to test this call. The CDR3 is 15 residues long. Germline CDR1 MRHNA, CDR2 SNTAGT. CDR3 region: CASSKLAGGRNEQFF.

The chain links TRBV5-1 to TRBJ2-3; TCRdb's D gene call, TRBD2, goes unchecked for lack of DNA. The CDR3 covers 14 residues. CDR1 and CDR2 from the germline V gene are SGHRS and YFSETQ. This chain's CDR3 is CASSLSWTSDTQYF.

The rearrangement uses TRBV5-1 and TRBJ2-7; the D call from TCRdb, TRBD1, cannot be confirmed without DNA. Germline V lookup: CDR1 SGHRS, CDR2 YFSETQ. CDR3 length equals 14 residues. CDR3 residues: CASSLGTGTGEQYF.

This chain joins TRBV7-6 and TRBJ2-3; TCRdb's D call, TRBD2, is unchecked because there is no DNA. This CDR3 has 17 residues. From germline, CDR1 is SGHVS and CDR2 FNYEAQ. The CDR3: CASSFGTSGSGADTQYF. The full variable domain, with the rest looked up from reference TRBV7-6 and TRBJ2-3, is GAGVSQSPRYKVTKRGQDVALRCDPISGHVSLYWYRQALGQGPEFLTYFNYEAQQDKSGLPNDRFSAERPEGSISTLTIQRTEQRDSAMYRCASSFGTSGSGADTQYFGPGTRLTVL.

The rearrangement links TRBV6-5 to TRBJ2-4; the D call from TCRdb, TRBD2, cannot be confirmed without DNA. This CDR3 comprises 14 residues. Looked up from germline, CDR1 is MNHEY and CDR2 is SVGAGI. The CDR3 region is CASSYGEGLAIQYF.

The chain combines TRBV6-2 or TRBV6-3 with TRBJ2-1; TCRdb lists TRBD2, though no DNA is available to test this call. The germline CDR1 and CDR2 sequences are MNHEY and SVGEGT. The CDR3 runs to 15 residues. This CDR3 is CASSWSGSSYNEQFF.